This T cell receptor (beta chain) was identified during a study of OX40 agonist ivuxolimab in advanced cancers. Study information: The dose-escalation cohort had hepatocellular carcinoma, melanoma, renal cell or head and neck cancer.

The germline CDR1 and CDR2 sequences are SGDLS and YYNGEE. This CDR3 has 14 amino acids. The J segment lost 7 bases and the V segment lost 4 bases, leaving 6 bases of the junction unmatched. The data were produced by immunoSEQ multiplex PCR, yet TCRdb's version contains in-frame clones alone and is incomplete. The repertoire holds 40,000 to 45,000 clones, around 87% seen once, with roughly 3.7% in the top ten. Notes on the study in general: Which antigen the expanded peripheral T cells recognized is unknown. Clones of CD4+ and CD8+ blood T cells grew by week 6 at doses of 0.1 to 3.0 mg/kg.

With respect to this clone: No antigen is known for it.

This TCR came from an adult with an advanced solid tumor such as melanoma, head and neck, liver or kidney cancer. J is TRBJ2-1 and V is TRBV9; 9 bases align to TRBD1. The specimen was CD4+ or CD8+ T cells sorted from blood, collected in a trial of the OX40 agonist ivuxolimab. CDR3 in amino acids: CASSPRQGGNEQFF. Here the CDR3 DNA reads TGTGCCAGCAGCCCTCGACAGGGGGGGAATGAGCAGTTCTTC.